The next 13 T cell receptor beta chains were all read from a single sample in a study of T cell responses to AZD1222 COVID-19 vaccine. Only in-frame clones appear in the TCRdb table, and some are missing; sequencing was by immunoSEQ multiplex PCR. Among roughly 120,000 clones listed, 70% to 90% were seen once. This specimen consisted of peripheral blood, obtained on day 0 of AZD1222 vaccination. These receptors came from an adult in good health.

The chain couples TRBV5-6 to TRBJ2-3; D possibly uses TRBD1 or TRBD2 (5 bases each). Trimming removed 4 bases at V and 14 bases at J, with 20 bases between. Germline-derived CDR1 and CDR2 are SGHDT and YYEEEE. The CDR3 length is 13 residues. CDR3 loop: CASSVTGTGRWYF. In DNA, the CDR3 is TGTGCCAGCAGCGTTACCGGGACGGGTCGGTGGTATTTT.

This clone was observed a few times. This sequence joins TRBV27 and TRBJ1-1; 7 bases map to TRBD1. This CDR3 contains 14 residues. Germline V lookup: CDR1 MNHEY, CDR2 SMNVEV (reference sequence). Germline trimming cut 5 bases from V and 3 bases from J; bases unmatched to any gene: 6. The CDR3 DNA is TGTGCCAGCAGTCCAAACAGGGGCGACACTGAAGCTTTCTTT. This translates into CASSPNRGDTEAFF.

This chain joins TRBV10-3 and TRBJ2-1, with TRBD2 matching 8 bases. Trimming at V came to 6 bases and at J to 12 bases, leaving 13 bases not matched to a gene. Germline V gives CDR1 ENHRY, CDR2 SYGVKD. This CDR3 has 14 residues. DNA of the CDR3: TGTGCCATCAGGACTAGCGCCGGACAGAAGGGGCAGTTCTTC. Encoded protein: CAIRTSAGQKGQFF.

The CDR3 is CASSQDGGTGTYSYNSPLHF. CDR3 nucleotide sequence: TGCGCCAGCAGCCAAGATGGAGGGACAGGGACATACTCCTATAATTCACCCCTCCACTTT. The rearrangement uses TRBV4-1 and TRBJ1-6; 9 nucleotides line up with TRBD1. The CDR3 is 20 residues long. The germline gives CDR1 MGHRA, CDR2 YSYEKL. V was pared by 0 bases and J by 0 bases, with 9 bases of the junction left unmatched.

This sequence joins TRBV6-2 or TRBV6-3 and TRBJ2-7; TRBD1 matches at 7 bases. CDR3 size: 16 residues. Trimming cost V 6 bases and J 7 bases; bases outside gene matches: 18. Germline CDR1 is MNHEY and CDR2 is SVGEGT. CDR3 nucleotide sequence: TGTGCCAGCAGCAACGGGCGAGGGGGCCCCTCGGGGGAGCAGTACTTC. Translation: CASSNGRGGPSGEQYF.

V is TRBV20-1 and J is TRBJ2-3; no clear D gene. Trimming took 0 bases from V and 5 from J, leaving 3 bases between them. The CDR3 consists of 11 residues. Germline CDR1 reads DFQATT; CDR2 reads SNEGSKA (reference sequence). CDR3 protein: CSAREVDTQYF. The CDR3 DNA is TGCAGTGCTAGAGAGGTAGATACGCAGTATTTT.

The chain is built from TRBV7-2 and TRBJ2-7, with TRBD2 matching over 10 bases. V shed 1 base and J 1 base; nucleotides not matched to a gene: 7. The CDR3 is made up of 17 amino acids. CDR1 is SGHTA and CDR2 is FQGNSA in the germline V gene. This CDR3 reads CASSLDLAGAGSYEQYF. The CDR3 DNA sequence: TGTGCCAGCAGCTTAGACCTAGCGGGAGCGGGGTCCTACGAGCAGTACTTC.

This chain connects TRBV9 to TRBJ1-6; TRBD1 agrees at 8 bases. V dropped 4 bases and J dropped 5; count of bases not matched to a gene: 11. Germline CDR1 reads SGDLS; CDR2 reads YYNGEE. The CDR3 has 17 amino acids. CDR3 sequence reads: CASSTRQGTRDNSPLHF. CDR3 nucleotides: TGTGCCAGCAGCACCCGACAGGGGACGAGGGATAATTCACCCCTCCACTTT.

The rearrangement uses TRBV2 and TRBJ2-3; D not certain. V lost 7 bases, J lost 5 bases, and 7 bases lay in between. The CDR3 spans 11 residues. Germline V gene lookup returns CDR1 SNHLY and CDR2 FYNNEI. The CDR3 sequence: CASTTVDTQYF. CDR3 bases: TGTGCCAGCACGACCGTAGATACGCAGTATTTT.

This clone appeared a single time. This chain uses TRBV30 with TRBJ1-5; a weak D match, TRBD1 (6 bases). V lost 4 bases and J lost 4, with 11 bases in between. This CDR3 has 13 amino acids. The V gene's germline CDR1 is GTSNPN and CDR2 SVGIG (reference sequence). DNA of the CDR3: TGTGCCTGGACGGGGGGGGCGAATCAGCCCCAGCATTTT. Translated, it gives CAWTGGANQPQHF.

V and J are TRBV5-1 and TRBJ1-6; 7 bases align to TRBD1. In germline, CDR1 is SGHRS, CDR2 YFSETQ. V lost 3 bases to trimming and J lost 4 bases; unmatched junction nucleotides: 7. The CDR3 is 16 residues long. The CDR3: CASSSGQLEYNSPLHF. CDR3 sequence (DNA): TGCGCCAGCAGCTCGGGACAGCTCGAATATAATTCACCCCTCCACTTT.

In DNA form, the CDR3 reads TGTGCCAGCAGCCAACCCGTCTCCTATAATTCACCCCTCCACTTT. As protein: CASSQPVSYNSPLHF. The chain is built from TRBV28 and TRBJ1-6; no clear D. V was trimmed by 6 bases and J by 0 bases, leaving 9 bases between them. The CDR3 contains 15 residues. Germline V lookup: CDR1 MDHEN, CDR2 SYDVKM.

The rearrangement links TRBV5-4 to TRBJ1-1; D uncertain. Germline V gives CDR1 SGHNT, CDR2 YYREEE (reference sequence). The CDR3 consists of 13 residues. The ends were cut back, 5 bases at V and 1 base at J, with 9 bases in the middle. CDR3 DNA: TGTGCCAGCAGGCCACCAGGGAACACTGAAGCTTTCTTT. Translating gives CASRPPGNTEAFF.